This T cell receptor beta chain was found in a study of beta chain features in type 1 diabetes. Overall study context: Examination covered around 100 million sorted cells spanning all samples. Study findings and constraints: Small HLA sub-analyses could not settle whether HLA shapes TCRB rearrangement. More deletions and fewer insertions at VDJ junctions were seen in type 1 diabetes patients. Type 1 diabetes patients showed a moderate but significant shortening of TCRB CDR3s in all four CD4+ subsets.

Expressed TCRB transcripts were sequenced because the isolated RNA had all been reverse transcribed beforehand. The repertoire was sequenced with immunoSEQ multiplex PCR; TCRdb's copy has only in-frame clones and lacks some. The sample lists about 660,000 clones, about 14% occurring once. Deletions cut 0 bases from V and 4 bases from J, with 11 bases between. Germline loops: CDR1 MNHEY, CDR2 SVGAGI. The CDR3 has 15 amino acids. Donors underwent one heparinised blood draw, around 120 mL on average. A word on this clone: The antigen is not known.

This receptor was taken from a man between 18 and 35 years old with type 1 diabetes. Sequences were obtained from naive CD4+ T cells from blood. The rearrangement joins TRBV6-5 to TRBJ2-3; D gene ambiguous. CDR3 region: CASSYSSHISDTQYF. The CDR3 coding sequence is TGTGCCAGCAGTTACTCCTCACATATTTCAGATACGCAGTATTTT.